These T cell receptor beta chains were read from a single sample in a study of blood T cell repertoires in COVID-19. The assay was immunoSEQ multiplex PCR, and TCRdb's table has in-frame clones only and misses some. Found here are around 100,000 clones, approximately 85% of them singletons; the top ten hold 4% to 6%. Sequenced input: peripheral blood. Receptor source: a man aged 55-75 years with acute or convalescent COVID-19. The CDR3 runs from the conserved cysteine through the conserved F or W. D genes are given only for firm matches. A clone size is listed for some rows: how often the clone was seen (once, few, many), or a class if it is expanded.

>13|TRBJ1-4|TRBV28|NA|NA
TGTGCCAGCAGCCTACCTGGGCCTGAAAAACTGTTTTTT
CASSLPGPEKLFF
>14|TRBJ1-2|TRBV19|NA|NA
TGTGCCAGTAGTTTAGGAAACAGGGATGACGGCTACACCTTC
CASSLGNRDDGYTF
>15|TRBJ2-2|TRBV5-1|TRBD1|NA
TGCGCCAGCAGCCTTGACAGGGGACGCACCGGGGAGCTGTTTTTT
CASSLDRGRTGELFF
>15|TRBJ1-4|TRBV2|TRBD1|few
TGTGCCAGTGGACGGGACAGGGCTGTTAATGAAAAACTGTTTTTT
CASGRDRAVNEKLFF
>14|TRBJ1-1|TRBV10-3|TRBD1|NA
TGTGCCATCAGGACAGGGATGGAGAACACTGAAGCTTTCTTT
CAIRTGMENTEAFF
>15|TRBJ1-2|TRBV13|NA|NA
TGTGCCAGCAGCCCCCGCCCCGGAGGGGCCTATGGCTACACCTTC
CASSPRPGGAYGYTF
>14|TRBJ1-1|TRBV7-3|NA|few
TGTGCCAGCAGCTTAACCCCAAGGGGCACTGAAGCTTTCTTT
CASSLTPRGTEAFF
>13|TRBJ2-1|TRBV11-1|TRBD1|NA
TGTGCCAGCAGCACCAGGGGGCCCAATGAGCAGTTCTTC
CASSTRGPNEQFF
>15|TRBJ1-5|TRBV3-1/TRBV3-2|TRBD1|few
TGTGCCAGCAGCCAAGACAGGGGGACCAATCAGCCCCAGCATTTT
CASSQDRGTNQPQHF
>14|TRBJ1-3|TRBV4-3|NA|NA
TGCGCCAGCAGCCAGGGAGGACGTGGAAACACCATATATTTT
CASSQGGRGNTIYF